Presented here are 27 T cell receptor beta chains from one specimen sequenced in a study of T cell changes during pregnancy in multiple sclerosis. Profiled with immunoSEQ multiplex PCR; TCRdb holds only in-frame clones, not every one. The table lists 75,000 to 90,000 clones, approximately 90% of them singletons. The material sequenced was CD4+ T cells from peripheral blood mononuclear cells, taken before pregnancy. Receptor source: a female donor with multiple sclerosis, enrolled in a pregnancy study.

The rearrangement links TRBV6-5 to TRBJ1-1, with D tentatively TRBD1 (5 bases). CDR3 size: 15 residues. V lost 0 bases and J 0 bases, leaving 8 bases between the germline ends. CDR1 is MNHEY and CDR2 is SVGAGI in the germline V gene. CDR3 bases: TGTGCCAGCAGTTACTCCGGACATTTGAACACTGAAGCTTTCTTT. Encoded protein: CASSYSGHLNTEAFF.

This chain connects TRBV6-4 to TRBJ2-3; tentatively, D is TRBD2 (6 bases). Between the trimmed V and J ends, which lost 7 bases and 6 bases, there was a span of 23 bases. Germline assignment: CDR1 MRHNA and CDR2 SNTAGT. The CDR3 has 16 amino acids. The CDR3 here is CASKGLSGGARDTQYF. The DNA of the CDR3 is TGTGCCAGCAAAGGACTTAGCGGTGGAGCTCGGGATACGCAGTATTTT.

The rearrangement uses TRBV27 and TRBJ1-1; a possible D gene is TRBD1 (6 bases). The V and J ends lost 1 base and 4 bases respectively, with 16 bases between them. The CDR3 is 16 residues long. Germline CDR1 reads MNHEY; CDR2 reads SMNVEV (reference sequence). The CDR3 bases are TGTGCCAGCAGTTTATATCAGGGGCCACCAATCACTGAAGCTTTCTTT. As protein: CASSLYQGPPITEAFF.

The rearrangement links TRBV10-3 to TRBJ2-5, with 9 bases identical to TRBD1. The V gene's germline CDR1 is ENHRY and CDR2 SYGVKD. This CDR3 has 13 amino acids. Trimming removed 10 bases from V and 2 bases from J; junction bases left unmatched: 5. The CDR3 bases are TGTGCCAGCCGACAGGGGGTTCAAGAGACCCAGTACTTC. It encodes CASRQGVQETQYF.

This clone came up once. V and J are TRBV19 and TRBJ1-6, with 11 bases matching TRBD1. The CDR3 consists of 16 residues. J was trimmed by 7 bases and V by 3 bases; bases with no gene match: 5. In germline, CDR1 is LNHDA, CDR2 SQIVND (reference sequence). CDR3 sequence (DNA): TGTGCCAGTAGTATCGGACAGGGGGCCCCCAATTCACCCCTCCACTTT. This encodes CASSIGQGAPNSPLHF.

The genes are TRBV19 and TRBJ1-5, with TRBD1 matching over 7 bases. The CDR3 totals 15 residues. The V gene end was trimmed by 3 bases and the J gene end by 0 bases; junction bases not matched to a gene: 2. Looked up from germline, CDR1 is LNHDA and CDR2 is SQIVND (reference sequence). DNA of the CDR3: TGTGCCAGTAGTATCGGACAGGTTAGCAATCAGCCCCAGCATTTT. It is translated as CASSIGQVSNQPQHF.

The genes are TRBV19 and TRBJ2-7; tentatively, D is TRBD2 (5 bases). In germline, CDR1 is LNHDA, CDR2 SQIVND (reference sequence). V was shortened by 3 bases and J by 0 bases, with 9 bases between the two germline ends. This CDR3 has 14 residues. The CDR3 DNA reads as TGTGCCAGTAGTATTGGAGGATCCTCCTACGAGCAGTACTTC. Encoded protein: CASSIGGSSYEQYF.

The chain has TRBV4-2 and TRBJ2-7, with TRBD2 matching over 10 bases. CDR1 is LGHNA, CDR2 YNFKEQ, per germline. The length of the CDR3 is 16 residues. The V segment lost 0 bases and the J segment 0 bases; nucleotides outside the gene matches: 2. The CDR3 nucleotides read TGTGCCAGCAGCCAAGACGCTAGCGGGAGCTCCTACGAGCAGTACTTC. Its translation: CASSQDASGSSYEQYF.

The chain couples TRBV27 to TRBJ2-3; D perhaps matches TRBD2 (7 bases). The CDR3 runs to 14 residues. The V gene lost 3 bases and the J gene lost 5 bases, with 12 bases spanning the gap. Germline CDR1 reads MNHEY; CDR2 reads SMNVEV (reference sequence). The CDR3 DNA follows: TGTGCCAGCAGTTTTTCGGGGGGCTTAGATACGCAGTATTTT. It encodes CASSFSGGLDTQYF.

J is TRBJ1-3 and V is TRBV21-1; the table names TRBD1, a call not compared with the DNA. TRBV21-1 is described as a pseudogene. The CDR3 is made up of 17 amino acids. CDR3 region: CASRDRGPLHSGNTIYF. In DNA, the CDR3 is TGTGCCAGCAGAGACAGGGGTCCCCTTCACTCTGGAAACACCATATATTTT.

The gene calls are TRBV5-1 and TRBJ2-5, with 10 bases matching TRBD2. CDR1 and CDR2 from the germline V gene are SGHRS and YFSETQ. The CDR3 sequence is 15 residues long. Trimming took 2 bases from V and 2 from J; bases not matched to a gene: 3. The CDR3 DNA reads as TGCGCCAGCAGCTTCAGCGGGAGGGGACAAGAGACCCAGTACTTC. It is translated as CASSFSGRGQETQYF.

The rearrangement uses TRBV29-1 and TRBJ1-1, with a tentative D call TRBD1 (6 bases). Trimming took 7 bases from V and 0 from J, leaving 18 bases between them. CDR3 length: 15 residues. CDR1 and CDR2 (germline): SQVTM, ANQGSEA. In DNA, the CDR3 is TGCAGCGCAGTCGCAGCCAGGGGTATGAACACTGAAGCTTTCTTT. Translated, it gives CSAVAARGMNTEAFF.

V is TRBV6-5 and J is TRBJ1-4, with D perhaps TRBD1 (6 bases). The V end was cut by 1 base, the J end by 8 bases, with 11 bases between. CDR1 MNHEY and CDR2 SVGAGI come from the germline V gene. CDR3 length: 14 residues. The CDR3: CASSYLGGGEKLFF. The CDR3 DNA sequence: TGTGCCAGCAGTTACTTGGGAGGGGGAGAAAAACTGTTTTTT.

The chain is built from TRBV7-9 and TRBJ2-7; D is uncertain. V lost 1 base to trimming and J lost 3 bases, with 10 bases between them. The CDR3 consists of 14 residues. Germline assignment: CDR1 SEHNR and CDR2 FQNEAQ (reference sequence). This CDR3 reads CASSLGPPDYEQYF. As DNA, the CDR3 is TGTGCCAGCAGCTTAGGGCCCCCCGACTACGAGCAGTACTTC.

V gene TRBV19 combines with J gene TRBJ1-5; tentative D call: TRBD1 (6 bases). The ends were cut back, 3 bases at V and 5 bases at J, with 11 bases in the middle. The CDR3 runs 14 residues. Germline V gene sequence: CDR1 LNHDA, CDR2 SQIVND (reference sequence). CDR3 residues: CASSIGGAYQPQHF. CDR3 coding DNA: TGTGCCAGTAGTATCGGGGGGGCGTATCAGCCCCAGCATTTT.

The chain recombines TRBV6-1 with TRBJ1-1, with 7 bases aligning to TRBD1. The J segment lost 4 bases and the V segment lost 4 bases, leaving 6 bases of the junction unmatched. Looked up from germline, CDR1 is MNHNS and CDR2 is SASEGT. The CDR3 is 14 residues long. The CDR3 here is CASSVSGQLTEAFF. The CDR3 nucleotides are TGTGCCAGCAGTGTCTCGGGACAGCTCACTGAAGCTTTCTTT.

This clone was recorded once. The CDR3 region is CASSPVGLAKYEQYF. CDR3 coding DNA: TGTGCCAGCAGCCCGGTGGGACTAGCAAAGTACGAGCAGTACTTC. The chain couples TRBV5-5 to TRBJ2-7, with TRBD2 matching over 9 bases. V trimming: 4 bases; J trimming: 4 bases; junction bases outside the gene matches: 9. The CDR3 has 15 amino acids. Germline assignment: CDR1 SGHKS and CDR2 YYEKEE (reference sequence).

V usage is TRBV10-3 and J usage is TRBJ1-1; D unclear. Germline V gene lookup returns CDR1 ENHRY and CDR2 SYGVKD. Trimming cost V 3 bases and J 2 bases, with 10 bases left between them. The CDR3 runs to 14 residues. The CDR3 loop is CAISDVARNTEAFF. In DNA form, the CDR3 reads TGTGCCATCAGTGATGTAGCTAGAAACACTGAAGCTTTCTTT.

This chain joins TRBV4-1 and TRBJ1-2; no reliable D call. Germline V gene data show CDR1 as MGHRA and CDR2 as YSYEKL. This CDR3 comprises 14 residues. Trimming pared 0 bases from V and 7 bases from J, leaving 12 bases between. The CDR3 region is CASSQDRFSGGYTF. CDR3 in DNA: TGCGCCAGCAGCCAAGACCGGTTTTCGGGTGGCTACACCTTC.

The V and J genes are TRBV27 and TRBJ2-7; 8 bases align to TRBD1. The V and J ends lost 6 bases and 3 bases, in that order; junction bases with no gene match: 4. CDR1 and CDR2 from the germline V gene are MNHEY and SMNVEV (reference sequence). The CDR3 consists of 13 residues. CDR3 nucleotides: TGTGCCAGCAGGGACAGGGCAGTCTACGAGCAGTACTTC. The encoded protein is CASRDRAVYEQYF.

The rearrangement joins TRBV2 to TRBJ2-1, with 8 bases matching TRBD2. This CDR3 spans 17 amino acids. The junction had 7 bases not matched to a gene; V was cut back by 3 bases and J by 0 bases. CDR1 SNHLY and CDR2 FYNNEI come from the germline V gene. CDR3 sequence: CASSDVPGGSSYNEQFF. CDR3 in DNA: TGTGCCAGCAGTGACGTCCCGGGGGGGAGCTCCTACAATGAGCAGTTCTTC.

This chain uses TRBV6-5 with TRBJ1-1, with TRBD1 as a possible D gene (5 bases). CDR1 MNHEY and CDR2 SVGAGI come from the germline V gene. Trimming shortened V by 2 bases and J by 1 base, and 11 bases separated the two germline ends. The CDR3 extends over 15 amino acids. The CDR3 nucleotides read TGTGCCAGCAGTTACGGGGCAGGGAAGAACACTGAAGCTTTCTTT. Translated: CASSYGAGKNTEAFF.

The V call is TRBV18, the J call TRBJ2-7, with no clear D. From germline, CDR1 is KGHSH and CDR2 LQKENI. The CDR3 sequence is 13 residues long. V was pared by 4 bases and J by 0 bases, with 7 bases between. The CDR3 nucleotides read TGTGCCAGCTCACTCAGCGACTCCTACGAGCAGTACTTC. Translated: CASSLSDSYEQYF.

The genes are TRBV15 and TRBJ1-5, with a tentative D call TRBD1 (6 bases). Trimming cost V 3 bases and J 0 bases, with 24 bases left between them. CDR1 is LNHNV and CDR2 is YYDKDF in the germline V gene (reference sequence). This CDR3 is 20 amino acids long. The CDR3 region has the DNA TGTGCCACCAGCAGGGGTAAAACGGGACATCGCCTTTATAGCAATCAGCCCCAGCATTTT. This codes for CATSRGKTGHRLYSNQPQHF.

The rearrangement joins TRBV10-3 to TRBJ1-1, with 8 bases that match TRBD1. This CDR3 spans 14 amino acids. V was pared by 3 bases and J by 5 bases, with 5 bases of the junction left unmatched. The germline CDR1 and CDR2 sequences are ENHRY and SYGVKD. The CDR3 here is CAISERTGQTEAFF. The CDR3 nucleotides read TGTGCCATCAGTGAAAGGACAGGGCAAACTGAAGCTTTCTTT.

This chain joins TRBV9 and TRBJ2-7; TRBD2 is a possible D gene (5 bases). The CDR3 has 13 residues. Trimming removed 3 bases at V and 7 bases at J, with 14 bases between. Germline V gene data show CDR1 as SGDLS and CDR2 as YYNGEE. The CDR3 here is CASSEAGLREQYF. The DNA for the CDR3 is TGTGCCAGCAGCGAGGCGGGTCTCAGGGAGCAGTACTTC.

This chain connects TRBV6-6 to TRBJ1-1; 7 bases align to TRBD1. This CDR3 has 15 residues. Germline loops: CDR1 MNHNY, CDR2 SVGAGI (reference sequence). V trimming: 4 bases; J trimming: 0 bases; junction bases outside the gene matches: 5. The DNA of the CDR3 is TGTGCCAGCAGTTTCTCGACAGGGATGAACACTGAAGCTTTCTTT. Protein sequence: CASSFSTGMNTEAFF.